Reported below is one T cell receptor beta chain. The time point here: after dendritic cell vaccination, including at tumor progression/relapse. The protocol was immunoSEQ multiplex PCR, while the TCRdb copy is restricted to in-frame clones and leaves out a portion. The sample lists 90,000 or so clones, roughly four fifths occurring once. The sample originates from a study of glioma-infiltrating T cells after dendritic cell vaccination. CDR3 length: 13 amino acids. Germline V gives CDR1 MNHNS, CDR2 SASEGT. Unmatched junction bases numbered 2, after V lost 6 bases and J lost 3 bases. The V gene is TRBV6-1, the J gene TRBJ1-1; TRBD1 matches 9 bases. The receptor's source is a human donor with glioblastoma. The sample here was blood, taken after dendritic cell vaccination. Written as DNA, the CDR3 is TGTGCCAGCAGCGGGGACAGGGACACTGAAGCTTTCTTT. This gives the protein CASSGDRDTEAFF.